The 27 T cell receptor beta chains in this list originate from one sample, sequenced in a study of T cell changes during pregnancy in multiple sclerosis. This table comes from immunoSEQ multiplex PCR, and its TCRdb copy is limited to in-frame clones, with some not included. This table has around 50,000 clones, around 90% appearing once. The source material was peripheral blood, sampled in the first trimester of pregnancy. The receptors here all came from a female donor with multiple sclerosis, enrolled in a pregnancy study.

The chain is built from TRBV5-6 and TRBJ1-4; D gene ambiguous. Germline V lookup: CDR1 SGHDT, CDR2 YYEEEE. V gave up 0 bases and J gave up 5 bases, with 11 bases separating them. This CDR3 is 15 amino acids long. CDR3 sequence (DNA): TGTGCCAGCAGCTTGGCCCTGGAGAAAAATGAAAAACTGTTTTTT. This translates into CASSLALEKNEKLFF.

The chain uses TRBV18 and TRBJ2-2; D is perhaps TRBD1 (6 bases). Germline values: CDR1 KGHSH, CDR2 LQKENI. V lost 3 bases, J lost 3 bases, and 14 bases lay in between. This CDR3 is 16 amino acids long. CDR3 in amino acids: CASSPNRVLYTGELFF. The CDR3 bases are TGTGCCAGCTCACCGAACAGGGTCCTATACACCGGGGAGCTGTTTTTT.

This CDR3 reads CASSWPDTQYF. CDR3 bases: TGTGCCAGCAGTTGGCCAGATACGCAGTATTTT. J is TRBJ2-3 and V is TRBV28; unclear D gene. The CDR3 sequence is 11 residues long. Per germline, CDR1 MDHEN and CDR2 SYDVKM. The germline V and J ends were trimmed by 4 bases and 4 bases, with 3 bases remaining between them.

The gene calls are TRBV7-2 and TRBJ2-5, with 15 bases aligning to TRBD2. This CDR3 contains 17 residues. Germline values: CDR1 SGHTA, CDR2 FQGNSA. The V and J ends lost 5 bases and 4 bases, in that order; junction bases with no gene match: 8. CDR3 in DNA: TGTGCCAGCAGCCGAGGACTAGCGGGGGGGCGGGCAGAGACCCAGTACTTC. Its protein product is CASSRGLAGGRAETQYF.

The chain recombines TRBV6-6 with TRBJ2-5; D perhaps matches TRBD1 (6 bases). The germline V gene has CDR1 MNHNY and CDR2 SVGAGI (reference sequence). The CDR3 consists of 13 residues. The ends were cut back, 2 bases at V and 9 bases at J, with 13 bases in the middle. The CDR3 is CASSYPAGEAQYF. The CDR3, as DNA: TGTGCCAGCAGTTACCCCGCAGGGGAAGCCCAGTACTTC.

This chain connects TRBV9 to TRBJ2-7; tentatively, D is TRBD1 (6 bases). Germline values: CDR1 SGDLS, CDR2 YYNGEE. V lost 4 bases and J lost 4, with 15 bases in between. CDR3 length: 14 residues. CDR3 residues: CASSPRPTGYEQYF. DNA for the CDR3: TGTGCCAGCAGCCCACGACCTACAGGGTACGAGCAGTACTTC.

The chain combines TRBV7-8 with TRBJ2-3; 9 bases are shared with TRBD1. The CDR3 totals 15 residues. The junction had 4 bases not matched to a gene; V was cut back by 5 bases and J by 1 base. Germline CDR1 reads SGHVS; CDR2 reads FQNEAQ. The DNA for the CDR3 is TGTGCCAGCAGCCTCCGGGACAGGGGCACAGATACGCAGTATTTT. Translated: CASSLRDRGTDTQYF.

V and J are TRBV11-3 and TRBJ2-3; 8 nucleotides line up with TRBD1. V lost 3 bases, J lost 10 bases, and 3 bases stayed unmatched. From germline, CDR1 is SGHNT and CDR2 YENEEA. This CDR3 is built from 12 residues. CDR3 in DNA: TGTGCCAGCAGCTTCAGGGGGCAGGCGCAGTATTTT. Translating it yields CASSFRGQAQYF.

V usage is TRBV4-1 and J usage is TRBJ2-4; TRBD2 aligns across 7 bases. The CDR3 length is 16 residues. Germline CDR1 reads MGHRA; CDR2 reads YSYEKL. Germline trimming cut 1 base from V and 4 bases from J; bases unmatched to any gene: 7. The CDR3 region has the DNA TGCGCCAGCAGCCAAGTGGTGGGGGGGATGAAAAACATTCAGTACTTC. Translating gives CASSQVVGGMKNIQYF.

This chain links TRBV6-1 with TRBJ1-5; D remains unclear. This CDR3 is built from 15 residues. V was shortened by 3 bases and J by 3 bases, with 12 bases between the two germline ends. Germline CDR1 is MNHNS and CDR2 is SASEGT. CDR3: CASSEVASVNQPQHF. CDR3 nucleotide sequence: TGTGCCAGCAGTGAGGTGGCCTCTGTCAATCAGCCCCAGCATTTT.

The CDR3 sequence is CAWSGGLAGYNEQFF. The CDR3 DNA sequence: TGTGCCTGGAGTGGGGGACTAGCGGGCTACAATGAGCAGTTCTTC. The chain is built from TRBV30 and TRBJ2-1; 12 bases agree with TRBD2. The CDR3 runs to 15 residues. Trimming took 1 base from V and 3 from J; bases not matched to a gene: 1. Germline CDR1 and CDR2: GTSNPN and SVGIG (reference sequence).

The V call is TRBV2, the J call TRBJ1-1, with 9 bases identical to TRBD1. The CDR3 is 15 residues long. Germline lookup yields CDR1 SNHLY and CDR2 FYNNEI. V shed 4 bases and J 5 bases; nucleotides not matched to a gene: 8. The CDR3 DNA is TGTGCCAGCAGTGCCCGACAGGGGGGAAGGACTGAAGCTTTCTTT. Its translation is CASSARQGGRTEAFF.

Only one count was recorded for this clone. The chain has TRBV5-4 and TRBJ1-1, with D tentatively TRBD1 (6 bases). This CDR3 region has 20 residues. Trimming left V 4 bases short and J 0 bases short, with 28 bases between. CDR1 is SGHNT, CDR2 YYREEE, per germline (reference sequence). CDR3 in amino acids: CASSRGGGQGGELVNTEAFF. The DNA of the CDR3 is TGTGCCAGCAGCCGTGGGGGGGGGCAGGGAGGGGAATTAGTGAACACTGAAGCTTTCTTT.

This chain links TRBV7-6 with TRBJ2-7; TRBD1 might be the D (5 bases). From germline, CDR1 is SGHVS and CDR2 FNYEAQ. V was clipped by 3 bases and J by 4 bases, with 10 bases between them. The CDR3 loop spans 13 amino acids. DNA of the CDR3: TGTGCCAGCAGCTTGGACATGGAGTACGAGCAGTACTTC. This sequence encodes CASSLDMEYEQYF. Full variable domain (outside the CDR3, taken from reference TRBV7-6 and TRBJ2-7): GAGVSQSPRYKVTKRGQDVALRCDPISGHVSLYWYRQALGQGPEFLTYFNYEAQQDKSGLPNDRFSAERPEGSISTLTIQRTEQRDSAMYRCASSLDMEYEQYFGPGTRLTVT.

This clone is a singleton in its sample. The chain couples TRBV7-9 to TRBJ2-2; perhaps TRBD1 as D (5 bases). V was trimmed by 7 bases and J by 1 base, leaving 10 bases between them. The germline gives CDR1 SEHNR, CDR2 FQNEAQ (reference sequence). The CDR3 is 14 residues long. CDR3 sequence (DNA): TGTGCCAGCATCGCCGACAGGAACACCGGGGAGCTGTTTTTT. Translated: CASIADRNTGELFF.

V usage is TRBV5-6 and J usage is TRBJ1-1, with D maybe TRBD1 (6 bases). The length of the CDR3 is 12 residues. Trimming cost V 4 bases and J 7 bases, with 11 bases left between them. The germline V gene has CDR1 SGHDT and CDR2 YYEEEE. In DNA, the CDR3 is TGTGCCAGCAGCCGGGGGGCATTTGAAGCTTTCTTT. Its protein product is CASSRGAFEAFF.

The DNA of the CDR3 is TGTGCCAGCAGCTTGGGGCAGGTCTTTAGCACAGATACGCAGTATTTT. Translation gives CASSLGQVFSTDTQYF. The chain uses TRBV5-6 and TRBJ2-3; D is unresolved. CDR3 size: 16 residues. Germline V gene lookup returns CDR1 SGHDT and CDR2 YYEEEE. Trimming pared 0 bases from V and 0 bases from J, leaving 11 bases between.

In its sample, this clone was seen a few times. This rearrangement joins TRBV18 to TRBJ2-1, with TRBD1 matching 9 bases. The germline gives CDR1 KGHSH, CDR2 LQKENI. The trim removed 2 bases at V and 8 bases at J, leaving 13 bases unmatched. This CDR3 has 17 amino acids. The DNA of the CDR3 is TGTGCCAGCTCACCATCGGCTTGGGACAGGGTACCGTATGAGCAGTTCTTC. Its protein product is CASSPSAWDRVPYEQFF.

The chain recombines TRBV4-1 with TRBJ2-5; TRBD2 agrees at 11 bases. The ends lost 2 bases at V and 7 bases at J; junction bases unmatched: 6. Germline loops: CDR1 MGHRA, CDR2 YSYEKL. This CDR3 is 15 amino acids long. The CDR3 is CASSQLAGGPVTQYF. The CDR3 region has the DNA TGCGCCAGCAGCCAATTAGCGGGGGGGCCGGTGACCCAGTACTTC.

V is TRBV7-9 and J is TRBJ1-2, with TRBD1 matching over 7 bases. The CDR3 covers 16 residues. Germline loops: CDR1 SEHNR, CDR2 FQNEAQ (reference sequence). The J segment lost 3 bases and the V segment lost 1 base, leaving 8 bases of the junction unmatched. CDR3 nucleotides: TGTGCCAGCAGCTTAGTCGGTGGAGGGGGCGACTATGGCTACACCTTC. Protein: CASSLVGGGGDYGYTF.

CDR3 in DNA: TGCGCCAGCAGTCCCCGGGACAGAAAAAACACCGGGGAGCTGTTTTTT. Protein sequence: CASSPRDRKNTGELFF. This chain links TRBV23-1 with TRBJ2-2; 7 bases fit TRBD1. TRBV23-1 is identified as an open reading frame with a role that is uncertain. After removal of 4 bases from V and 2 bases from J, the junction contained 7 bases not matched to a gene. The CDR3 length is 16 residues.

A note on this clone: At one boundary the junction diverges from the germline segment, which might be a read error. The chain recombines TRBV5-1 with TRBJ1-2; 9 bases fit TRBD1. The length of the CDR3 is 14 residues. Germline assignment: CDR1 SGHRS and CDR2 YFSETQ. The DNA of the CDR3 is TGCGCCAGCAGCTTGGCCGGACAGGGGTATGACTACACCTTC. Protein product: CASSLAGQGYDYTF.

This clone was seen only once. The chain couples TRBV18 to TRBJ2-7; TRBD1 is a possible D gene (5 bases). Germline CDR1 and CDR2: KGHSH and LQKENI. This CDR3 contains 12 residues. The V end lost 5 bases, the J end lost 7 bases, and 12 bases lay between the germline ends. The CDR3 nucleotides read TGTGCCAGCTCAAAGGGGCTAGGGGAGCAGTACTTC. Translating gives CASSKGLGEQYF. Full variable domain (remainder filled in from reference TRBV18 and TRBJ2-7): NAGVMQNPRHLVRRRGQEARLRCSPMKGHSHVYWYRQLPEEGLKFMVYLQKENIIDESGMPKERFSAEFPKEGPSILRIQQVVRGDSAAYFCASSKGLGEQYFGPGTRLTVT.

This chain uses TRBV18 with TRBJ2-7, with 11 nucleotides matching TRBD1. This CDR3 is 14 amino acids long. Germline CDR1 KGHSH, CDR2 LQKENI. The V segment lost 5 bases and the J segment 5 bases; nucleotides outside the gene matches: 5. The CDR3 nucleotides read TGTGCCAGCTCATCCGGGACAGGGGGAAACGAGCAGTACTTC. Protein product: CASSSGTGGNEQYF.

The chain is built from TRBV7-3 and TRBJ1-1; D perhaps matches TRBD1 (6 bases). In germline, CDR1 is SGHTA, CDR2 FQGTGA. Trimming shortened V by 5 bases and J by 0 bases, and 19 bases separated the two germline ends. CDR3 size: 17 residues. The CDR3 DNA follows: TGTGCCAGCAGCCCCGCGGGGGCTGATTATATGAACACTGAAGCTTTCTTT. Protein sequence: CASSPAGADYMNTEAFF.

This sequence joins TRBV6-1 and TRBJ2-3, with 10 bases identical to TRBD2. Germline loops: CDR1 MNHNS, CDR2 SASEGT. The length of the CDR3 is 17 residues. Trimming removed 3 bases from V and 4 bases from J; junction bases left unmatched: 10. CDR3 region: CASSDTLAGVSADTQYF. The CDR3 bases are TGTGCCAGCAGTGATACCCTAGCGGGGGTTAGCGCAGATACGCAGTATTTT.

This clone was seen once. The V gene is TRBV7-9, the J gene TRBJ2-1, with 13 bases that match TRBD2. CDR1 and CDR2 from the germline V gene are SEHNR and FQNEAQ (reference sequence). CDR3 size: 18 residues. With V trimmed by 5 bases and J by 3 bases, 10 bases remained unmatched. CDR3 sequence (DNA): TGTGCCAGCAGCCCCACCTGGACTAGCGGGGGCCTCTACAATGAGCAGTTCTTC. This codes for CASSPTWTSGGLYNEQFF.